This record looks at one TCR beta chain sequence and its context. The data were taken from a study of cytomegalovirus exposure and HLA in healthy donors. Both 60 Vbeta primers and 13 Jbeta primers went into the PCR. The method was immunoSEQ multiplex PCR; TCRdb's version includes in-frame clones alone and lacks a portion of them. The table lists roughly 97,000 clones, roughly 9.4% of them singletons. Germline V gene lookup returns CDR1 MNHEY and CDR2 SVGAGI. This CDR3 comprises 15 residues. The junction had 2 bases not matched to a gene; V was cut back by 2 bases and J by 0 bases. This chain connects TRBV6-5 to TRBJ2-7; 9 nucleotides match TRBD1. Sequencing was done on a sample of PBMCs. The sequence derives from a man in his fifties or sixties in good health and CMV-seropositive. The CDR3 DNA reads as TGTGCCAGCAGTTACGAACAGGGGGCCTCCTACGAGCAGTACTTC. This encodes CASSYEQGASYEQYF.